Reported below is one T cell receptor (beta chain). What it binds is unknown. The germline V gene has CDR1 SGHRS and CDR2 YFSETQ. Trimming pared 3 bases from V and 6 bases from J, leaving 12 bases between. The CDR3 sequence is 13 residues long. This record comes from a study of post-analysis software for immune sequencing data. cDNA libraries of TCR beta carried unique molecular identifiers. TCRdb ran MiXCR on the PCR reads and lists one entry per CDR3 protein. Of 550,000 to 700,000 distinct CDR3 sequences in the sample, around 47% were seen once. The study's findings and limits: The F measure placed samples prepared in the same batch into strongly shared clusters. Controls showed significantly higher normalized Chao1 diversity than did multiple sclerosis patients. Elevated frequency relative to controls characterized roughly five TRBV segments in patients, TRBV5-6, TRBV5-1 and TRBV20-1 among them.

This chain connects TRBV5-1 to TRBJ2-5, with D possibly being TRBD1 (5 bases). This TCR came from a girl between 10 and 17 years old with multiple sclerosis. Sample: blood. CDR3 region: CASSSGHGKTQYF. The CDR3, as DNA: TGCGCCAGCAGCTCCGGACATGGGAAGACCCAGTACTTC.